The 25 T cell receptor beta chains below come from one sample, sequenced in a study of CD8 T cells in Susac syndrome. Random hexamers served to reverse transcribe roughly 0.45 to 1 ug RNA. TCRdb reprocessed the immunoSEQ multiplex PCR reads via MiXCR and lists one record per CDR3 protein. The sample contains about 83,000 distinct CDR3 sequences, roughly 96% of which appear only once. The source material was CD8+ T cells from PBMCs. Receptors were obtained from a human donor with Susac syndrome.

The rearrangement joins TRBV29-1 to TRBJ2-2; D perhaps matches TRBD1 (6 bases). Between the trimmed V and J ends, which lost 6 bases and 3 bases, there was a span of 20 bases. This CDR3 is 16 amino acids long. CDR1 SQVTM and CDR2 ANQGSEA come from the germline V gene. The CDR3, as DNA: TGCAGCGTCGTCGGCCAGGGGCGCTTGGACACCGGGGAGCTGTTTTTT. Amino acid sequence: CSVVGQGRLDTGELFF.

This clonotype came up once. The V gene is TRBV28, the J gene TRBJ2-1; the D is unclear. V was pared by 2 bases and J by 12 bases, with 14 bases between. From germline, CDR1 is MDHEN and CDR2 SYDVKM. The CDR3 is 13 amino acids. The CDR3 nucleotides read TGTGCCAGCAGTTTAAAGGGTAGCCTCGGGCAGTTCTTC. Its translation: CASSLKGSLGQFF.

This chain uses TRBV29-1 with TRBJ1-5; D gene ambiguous. Germline V gene sequence: CDR1 SQVTM, CDR2 ANQGSEA. The CDR3 runs to 14 residues. V lost 4 bases and J lost 7, with 17 bases in between. CDR3 sequence reads: CSVGSGDLRQPQHF. The CDR3, as DNA: TGCAGCGTTGGGTCCGGGGATTTGAGACAGCCCCAGCATTTT.

The rearrangement joins TRBV7-2 to TRBJ2-1; D is perhaps TRBD2 (5 bases). The CDR3 sequence is 12 residues long. The germline gives CDR1 SGHTA, CDR2 FQGNSA. V was shortened by 7 bases and J by 3 bases, with 7 bases between the two germline ends. The CDR3 here is CASTLGYNEQFF. CDR3 sequence (DNA): TGTGCCAGCACACTAGGCTACAATGAGCAGTTCTTC.

The chain has TRBV7-9 and TRBJ2-3; 7 positions agree with TRBD1. Germline values: CDR1 SEHNR, CDR2 FQNEAQ (reference sequence). Trimming took 6 bases from V and 1 from J; bases not matched to a gene: 16. This CDR3 has 18 amino acids. The CDR3 region has the DNA TGTGCCAGCAGGCGATGGACAGGCCAAAGGCGGGGCACAGATACGCAGTATTTT. It codes for CASRRWTGQRRGTDTQYF.

CDR3 amino acids: CSASVGISYEQYF. The CDR3 region has the DNA TGCAGTGCTAGTGTGGGGATCTCCTACGAGCAGTACTTC. The rearrangement links TRBV20-1 to TRBJ2-7; D not certain. The germline V gene has CDR1 DFQATT and CDR2 SNEGSKA (reference sequence). Between the trimmed V and J ends, which lost 3 bases and 0 bases, there was a span of 9 bases. The CDR3 is 13 amino acids.

The CDR3 reads CASSPMPGGRGYTF. DNA for the CDR3: TGTGCCAGCTCACCGATGCCGGGGGGGAGAGGCTACACCTTC. The chain couples TRBV18 to TRBJ1-2, with a tentative D call TRBD1 (5 bases). CDR1 KGHSH and CDR2 LQKENI come from the germline V gene. V was pared by 3 bases and J by 8 bases, with 16 bases between. The CDR3 length is 14 residues.

The chain recombines TRBV12-3 or TRBV12-4 with TRBJ1-2, with unresolved D. This CDR3 has 13 residues. V lost 6 bases and J 4 bases, leaving 12 bases between the germline ends. The chain's CDR3 is CASSRGRFYGYTF. Here the CDR3 DNA reads TGTGCCAGCAGCCGTGGCAGGTTCTATGGCTACACCTTC.

The chain combines TRBV7-9 with TRBJ2-2, with D tentatively TRBD2 (6 bases). Germline-derived CDR1 and CDR2 are SEHNR and FQNEAQ (reference sequence). V gave up 3 bases and J gave up 5 bases, with 7 bases separating them. CDR3 length: 13 residues. CDR3 amino acids: CASSLSGTGELFF. Written as DNA, the CDR3 is TGTGCCAGCAGCTTGAGCGGGACCGGGGAGCTGTTTTTT.

This clonotype was recorded only once. This rearrangement joins TRBV9 to TRBJ2-1; D ambiguous. V lost 3 bases, J lost 0 bases, and 10 bases lay in between. Germline V CDR1 and CDR2: SGDLS, YYNGEE. The CDR3 runs 15 residues. This chain's CDR3 is CASSAFSSSYNEQFF. Written as DNA, the CDR3 is TGTGCCAGCAGCGCCTTTTCGAGCTCCTACAATGAGCAGTTCTTC.

This chain joins TRBV27 and TRBJ1-5; D may be TRBD1 (5 bases). The ends were cut back, 3 bases at V and 0 bases at J, with 12 bases in the middle. The length of the CDR3 is 16 residues. CDR1 is MNHEY, CDR2 SMNVEV, per germline (reference sequence). The CDR3 protein is CASSFQGPYSNQPQHF. Written as DNA, the CDR3 is TGTGCCAGCAGTTTCCAGGGACCGTATAGCAATCAGCCCCAGCATTTT.

This clonotype was found once. The V call is TRBV29-1, the J call TRBJ2-3; 9 bases are a match to TRBD1. The CDR3 consists of 17 residues. V lost 7 bases, J lost 1 base, and 15 bases stayed unmatched. Looked up from germline, CDR1 is SQVTM and CDR2 is ANQGSEA. The CDR3 protein is CSAHGTGISLGTDTQYF. In nucleotides, the CDR3 is TGCAGCGCTCACGGGACAGGGATCTCCCTCGGCACAGATACGCAGTATTTT.

This chain uses TRBV20-1 with TRBJ1-1; D not certain. The CDR3 runs 11 residues. Germline V gene lookup returns CDR1 DFQATT and CDR2 SNEGSKA (reference sequence). In nucleotides, the CDR3 is TGCAGGACGGACCTGAACACTGAAGCTTTCTTT. Translation gives CRTDLNTEAFF.

The chain uses TRBV15 and TRBJ1-2; D ambiguous. Between the trimmed V and J ends, which lost 0 bases and 8 bases, there was a span of 16 bases. The CDR3 extends over 15 amino acids. The germline V gene encodes CDR1 LNHNV and CDR2 YYDKDF (reference sequence). Here the CDR3 reads CATSRDMSPGGGYTF. DNA of the CDR3: TGTGCCACCAGCAGAGATATGAGCCCAGGCGGGGGCTACACCTTC.

The V gene is TRBV18, the J gene TRBJ1-1, with D hard to call. The CDR3 is 13 amino acids. Trimming took 2 bases from V and 4 from J, leaving 8 bases between them. Germline values: CDR1 KGHSH, CDR2 LQKENI. Here the CDR3 reads CASSPKRATEAFF. The CDR3 nucleotides read TGTGCCAGCTCACCAAAAAGGGCCACTGAAGCTTTCTTT. The entire variable domain, with the rest obtained from reference TRBV18 and TRBJ1-1, is as follows: NAGVMQNPRHLVRRRGQEARLRCSPMKGHSHVYWYRQLPEEGLKFMVYLQKENIIDESGMPKERFSAEFPKEGPSILRIQQVVRGDSAAYFCASSPKRATEAFFGQGTRLTVV.

The chain recombines TRBV6-5 with TRBJ1-1; D is ambiguous. V was shortened by 6 bases and J by 5 bases, with 16 bases between the two germline ends. The CDR3 spans 14 residues. Germline CDR1 MNHEY, CDR2 SVGAGI. In nucleotides, the CDR3 is TGTGCCAGCAGAGCCGTTGGCCCGGGGACTGAAGCTTTCTTT. Amino acid sequence: CASRAVGPGTEAFF.

The chain carries TRBV29-1 and TRBJ1-1, with 7 bases that match TRBD1. The CDR3 is 13 residues long. Trimming at V came to 6 bases and at J to 0 bases, leaving 4 bases not matched to a gene. In germline, CDR1 is SQVTM, CDR2 ANQGSEA. The CDR3 DNA sequence: TGCAGCGTGAAGGACAGGCTGAACACTGAAGCTTTCTTT. Translated: CSVKDRLNTEAFF.

The chain employs TRBV9 and TRBJ2-3; the match to TRBD1 covers 7 bases. J lost 0 bases, V lost 0 bases, and 1 base had no gene match. Per germline, CDR1 SGDLS and CDR2 YYNGEE. This CDR3 contains 15 residues. CDR3 nucleotides: TGTGCCAGCAGCGTAGAGGGGGCTAGCACAGATACGCAGTATTTT. It specifies CASSVEGASTDTQYF.

V is TRBV20-1 and J is TRBJ2-4; TRBD1 is a possible D gene (5 bases). Germline assignment: CDR1 DFQATT and CDR2 SNEGSKA (reference sequence). The length of the CDR3 is 14 residues. Trimming cost V 6 bases and J 0 bases, with 12 bases left between them. Here the CDR3 reads CSAQGFIAKNIQYF. DNA of the CDR3: TGCAGTGCGCAGGGTTTTATAGCCAAAAACATTCAGTACTTC.

V gene TRBV5-1 combines with J gene TRBJ2-1; 9 bases are shared with TRBD1. CDR3 length: 13 amino acids. Per germline, CDR1 SGHRS and CDR2 YFSETQ. After removal of 7 bases from V and 10 bases from J, the junction contained 9 bases not matched to a gene. This CDR3 is CASEPGQGGEQFF. The CDR3 region has the DNA TGCGCCAGCGAACCGGGACAGGGCGGGGAGCAGTTCTTC.

This chain uses TRBV6-5 with TRBJ2-7, with D perhaps matching TRBD1 (6 bases). The germline V gene encodes CDR1 MNHEY and CDR2 SVGAGI. V was shortened by 4 bases and J by 7 bases, with 11 bases between the two germline ends. The CDR3 sequence is 12 residues long. In DNA form, the CDR3 reads TGTGCCAGCAGTTCGTCAGGGGTAGAGCAGTACTTC. It codes for CASSSSGVEQYF.

The chain carries TRBV29-1 and TRBJ2-1; 11 positions agree with TRBD1. CDR3 length: 16 amino acids. Germline CDR1 SQVTM, CDR2 ANQGSEA. With V trimmed by 5 bases and J by 2 bases, 8 bases remained unmatched. This CDR3 reads CSVNKRGQGAYNEQFF. In DNA form, the CDR3 reads TGCAGCGTTAATAAGCGGGGACAGGGGGCCTACAATGAGCAGTTCTTC.

This clonotype was counted only a few times. The rearrangement uses TRBV2 and TRBJ2-3; D is undetermined. The CDR3 runs 14 residues. The V and J ends lost 1 base and 1 base respectively, with 6 bases between them. Germline CDR1 reads SNHLY; CDR2 reads FYNNEI. The CDR3 protein is CASSEEARTDTQYF. The CDR3 nucleotides are TGTGCCAGCAGTGAAGAGGCGCGCACAGATACGCAGTATTTT.

The V gene is TRBV7-2, the J gene TRBJ1-3, with D possibly matching TRBD1 (6 bases). The CDR3 spans 13 residues. Per the germline V gene, CDR1 is SGHTA and CDR2 is FQGNSA. Trimming pared 5 bases from V and 8 bases from J, leaving 13 bases between. The CDR3 DNA sequence: TGTGCCAGCAGCCGGGGGGGGCGATACACCATATATTTT. Translated, it gives CASSRGGRYTIYF.

The V and J genes are TRBV28 and TRBJ2-7; 10 bases line up with TRBD2. CDR1 is MDHEN and CDR2 is SYDVKM in the germline V gene. CDR3 length equals 14 residues. The junction had 2 bases not matched to a gene; V was cut back by 3 bases and J by 3 bases. This chain's CDR3 is CASSFERGGYEQYV. The CDR3 DNA sequence: TGTGCCAGCAGTTTCGAGCGGGGGGGCTACGAGCAGTACGTC.